These 22 T cell receptor beta chains originate from one sample sequenced in a study of T cell changes during pregnancy in multiple sclerosis. Method: immunoSEQ multiplex PCR; TCRdb's copy keeps in-frame clones and lacks some. Found here are about 99,000 clones, about 91% of them singletons; the top ten hold about 0.89%. Sequenced here: peripheral blood, sampled after pregnancy. These receptors originate from a female donor with multiple sclerosis, enrolled in a pregnancy study.

The gene calls are TRBV29-1 and TRBJ2-5, with TRBD2 identical over 10 bases. Germline V lookup: CDR1 SQVTM, CDR2 ANQGSEA. This CDR3 spans 13 amino acids. Losses at the gene ends were 8 bases for V and 5 bases for J; bases not matched to a gene: 8. Written as DNA, the CDR3 is TGCAGCAGTGGGACTAGCGTTGGGGAGACCCAGTACTTC. It specifies CSSGTSVGETQYF. Based on the CDR3 plus reference TRBV29-1 and TRBJ2-5, the full variable domain is SAVISQKPSRDICQRGTSLTIQCQVDSQVTMMFWYRQQPGQSLTLIATANQGSEATYESGFVIDKFPISRPNLTFSTLTVSNMSPEDSSIYLCSSGTSVGETQYFGPGTRLLVL.

The rearrangement joins TRBV18 to TRBJ1-1; TRBD1 matches at 10 bases. This CDR3 is built from 15 residues. V was clipped by 3 bases and J by 7 bases; unmatched bases: 8. The germline gives CDR1 KGHSH, CDR2 LQKENI. In DNA, the CDR3 is TGTGCCAGCTCACCGTTAGGGACAGGGGAGGGTGAAGCTTTCTTT. This encodes CASSPLGTGEGEAFF.

The rearrangement uses TRBV9 and TRBJ2-3, with 7 bases matching TRBD2. CDR3 length: 13 amino acids. Germline values: CDR1 SGDLS, CDR2 YYNGEE. Trimming cost V 0 bases and J 8 bases; bases outside gene matches: 3. The CDR3, as DNA: TGTGCCAGCAGCGTAGTGACGGGGGGTACGCAGTATTTT. Translation: CASSVVTGGTQYF.

The chain joins TRBV11-3 to TRBJ1-1; the D gene is possibly TRBD1 (5 bases). Germline V gene data show CDR1 as SGHNT and CDR2 as YENEEA. The CDR3 loop spans 14 amino acids. Trimming pared 5 bases from V and 1 base from J, leaving 11 bases between. The CDR3 here is CASSPGHANTEAFF. The DNA for the CDR3 is TGTGCCAGCAGCCCCGGACACGCGAACACTGAAGCTTTCTTT.

V is TRBV5-4 and J is TRBJ2-2, with TRBD1 matching 10 bases. The CDR3 is 15 residues long. Germline V gene lookup returns CDR1 SGHNT and CDR2 YYREEE (reference sequence). V lost 2 bases, J lost 5 bases, and 3 bases stayed unmatched. CDR3 region: CASSFRDRGTGELFF. For the CDR3, the DNA is TGTGCCAGCAGCTTCCGGGACAGGGGAACCGGGGAGCTGTTTTTT.

There are a few counts of this clone. The chain has TRBV4-1 and TRBJ1-5, with a weak D call TRBD1 (5 bases). Germline CDR1 reads MGHRA; CDR2 reads YSYEKL. CDR3 length equals 15 residues. V was trimmed by 0 bases and J by 1 base, leaving 7 bases between them. In DNA, the CDR3 is TGCGCCAGCAGCCAAGACGCAGGGAGCAATCAGCCCCAGCATTTT. Its protein is CASSQDAGSNQPQHF.

The CDR3 nucleotides are TGTGCCAGCAGTGAGGAGGGGGCGGGCGGGGAGCTGTTTTTT. It is translated as CASSEEGAGGELFF. V gene TRBV2 combines with J gene TRBJ2-2, with D perhaps TRBD1 (7 bases). Trimming cost V 3 bases and J 7 bases, with 12 bases left between them. Germline lookup yields CDR1 SNHLY and CDR2 FYNNEI. This CDR3 has 14 residues.

The V call is TRBV27, the J call TRBJ2-1; 10 bases agree with TRBD1. This CDR3 is built from 13 residues. Losses at the gene ends were 8 bases for V and 9 bases for J; bases not matched to a gene: 7. CDR1 MNHEY and CDR2 SMNVEV come from the germline V gene (reference sequence). CDR3 in amino acids: CASGRTGGGEQFF. The DNA for the CDR3 is TGTGCCAGCGGTAGGACAGGGGGGGGTGAGCAGTTCTTC.

J is TRBJ2-4 and V is TRBV20-1; D gene ambiguous. V lost 5 bases to trimming and J lost 10 bases, with 9 bases between them. CDR3 length: 10 residues. In germline, CDR1 is DFQATT, CDR2 SNEGSKA (reference sequence). Written as DNA, the CDR3 is TGCAGTGCTGTAAGCCAAATTCAGTACTTC. This encodes CSAVSQIQYF.

Here the CDR3 DNA reads TGTGCCAGCAGCTCCCAGCGGGGGGAGTATTTT. It specifies CASSSQRGEYF. The chain is built from TRBV7-9 and TRBJ2-3, with 9 bases fitting TRBD2. The V gene end was trimmed by 4 bases and the J gene end by 13 bases; junction bases not matched to a gene: 3. Germline values: CDR1 SEHNR, CDR2 FQNEAQ (reference sequence). The CDR3 runs to 11 residues.

V gene TRBV25-1 combines with J gene TRBJ2-3, with 7 bases identical to TRBD1. With 6 bases clipped from V and 2 bases from J, the junction kept 5 bases outside the gene matches. The CDR3 loop spans 14 amino acids. Germline V CDR1 and CDR2: MGHDK, SYGVNS. In nucleotides, the CDR3 is TGTGCCAGCAGGAGAGGGACAGCCACAGATACGCAGTATTTT. Protein product: CASRRGTATDTQYF.

CDR3 DNA sequence: TGTGCCAGCAGCTTAGGGACAGGGGGCGGTTACGAGCAGTACTTC. Translating it yields CASSLGTGGGYEQYF. This chain uses TRBV5-4 with TRBJ2-7, with 12 nucleotides matching TRBD1. Germline V lookup: CDR1 SGHNT, CDR2 YYREEE (reference sequence). The CDR3 has 15 residues. J lost 4 bases, V lost 2 bases, and 4 bases had no gene match.

The chain employs TRBV11-2 and TRBJ1-2; D is possibly TRBD1 (5 bases). Trimming stripped 0 bases from V and 7 bases from J, with 9 bases between. The CDR3 has 13 amino acids. The germline gives CDR1 SGHAT, CDR2 FQNNGV. The CDR3 loop reads CASSLDRQTGYTF. CDR3 coding DNA: TGTGCCAGCAGCTTAGATAGACAGACTGGCTACACCTTC.

The chain combines TRBV18 with TRBJ2-5, with 15 bases identical to TRBD2. The CDR3 contains 19 residues. The germline V gene encodes CDR1 KGHSH and CDR2 LQKENI. The junction had 13 bases not matched to a gene; V was cut back by 3 bases and J by 5 bases. The CDR3 region has the DNA TGTGCCAGCTCACCCCTCCCCCCGGGACTAGCGGGAGGCAGGGAGACCCAGTACTTC. It is translated as CASSPLPPGLAGGRETQYF.

The chain combines TRBV19 with TRBJ1-2; unclear D gene. Germline V gene lookup returns CDR1 LNHDA and CDR2 SQIVND (reference sequence). The CDR3 is 12 residues long. Trimming pared 2 bases from V and 5 bases from J, leaving 6 bases between. Written as DNA, the CDR3 is TGTGCCAGTAGTATATCGGTATATGGCTACACCTTC. As protein: CASSISVYGYTF.

The chain couples TRBV7-9 to TRBJ2-2; D might be TRBD1 (6 bases). CDR1 is SEHNR and CDR2 is FQNEAQ in the germline V gene (reference sequence). V lost 6 bases and J lost 1, with 15 bases in between. This CDR3 is 16 amino acids long. CDR3 coding DNA: TGTGCCAGCAGAATGTCCGGGACAAAGAACACCGGGGAGCTGTTTTTT. Amino acid sequence: CASRMSGTKNTGELFF. The full variable domain, rest sourced from reference TRBV7-9 and TRBJ2-2, is DTGVSQNPRHKITKRGQNVTFRCDPISEHNRLYWYRQTLGQGPEFLTYFQNEAQLEKSRLLSDRFSAERPKGSFSTLEIQRTEQGDSAMYLCASRMSGTKNTGELFFGEGSRLTVL.

This chain connects TRBV7-4 to TRBJ2-7, with a weak D call TRBD1 (6 bases). The CDR3 length is 19 residues. Germline V gene lookup returns CDR1 SGHVT and CDR2 SQSDAQ. The V end was cut by 6 bases, the J end by 2 bases, with 29 bases between. CDR3 sequence: CASSYGMGSVGTRAYEQYF. The CDR3 nucleotides are TGTGCCAGCAGTTATGGTATGGGTTCAGTCGGGACAAGAGCCTACGAGCAGTACTTC.

The V call is TRBV28, the J call TRBJ2-1; D is perhaps TRBD1 (5 bases). The CDR3 is 16 amino acids. In germline, CDR1 is MDHEN, CDR2 SYDVKM. The germline V and J ends were trimmed by 6 bases and 0 bases, with 15 bases remaining between them. The CDR3: CASRTVTVSSYNEQFF. CDR3 nucleotides: TGTGCCAGCAGGACAGTGACAGTTAGCTCCTACAATGAGCAGTTCTTC.

The chain is built from TRBV11-2 and TRBJ2-7, with 11 nucleotides matching TRBD2. The CDR3 is made up of 13 amino acids. Unmatched junction bases numbered 6, after V lost 5 bases and J lost 9 bases. CDR1 and CDR2 (germline): SGHAT, FQNNGV. The CDR3 loop reads CASSPILAGGQYF. Here the CDR3 DNA reads TGTGCCAGCAGCCCAATCCTAGCGGGAGGGCAGTACTTC.

The chain links TRBV19 to TRBJ2-1; tentatively, D is TRBD1 (6 bases). The CDR3 is 14 residues long. Germline CDR1 reads LNHDA; CDR2 reads SQIVND (reference sequence). V lost 5 bases to trimming and J lost 9 bases, with 17 bases between them. The CDR3 region has the DNA TGTGCCAGTAGTTCCTCAGGGGTGAGAGGTGAGCAGTTCTTC. This gives the protein CASSSSGVRGEQFF.

This chain joins TRBV10-2 and TRBJ2-2; weak D call: TRBD1 (6 bases). CDR3 size: 14 residues. Between the trimmed V and J ends, which lost 5 bases and 6 bases, there was a span of 13 bases. Germline V gene data show CDR1 as WSHSY and CDR2 as SAAADI. The CDR3 DNA sequence: TGCGCCAGCAGTAATACAGGGTTGGCCGGGGAGCTGTTTTTT. Its protein product is CASSNTGLAGELFF.

CDR3 protein: CASSLGGKWQDQYF. CDR3 bases: TGTGCCAGCAGCTTAGGCGGGAAATGGCAGGACCAGTACTTC. The chain uses TRBV7-8 and TRBJ2-5; D is perhaps TRBD2 (6 bases). Germline V gene sequence: CDR1 SGHVS, CDR2 FQNEAQ. Trimming took 1 base from V and 10 from J, leaving 16 bases between them. The CDR3 spans 14 residues. The full variable domain, rest sourced from reference TRBV7-8 and TRBJ2-5, is GAGVSQSPRYKVAKRGQDVALRCDPISGHVSLFWYQQALGQGPEFLTYFQNEAQLDKSGLPSDRFFAERPEGSVSTLKIQRTQQEDSAVYLCASSLGGKWQDQYFGPGTRLLVL.